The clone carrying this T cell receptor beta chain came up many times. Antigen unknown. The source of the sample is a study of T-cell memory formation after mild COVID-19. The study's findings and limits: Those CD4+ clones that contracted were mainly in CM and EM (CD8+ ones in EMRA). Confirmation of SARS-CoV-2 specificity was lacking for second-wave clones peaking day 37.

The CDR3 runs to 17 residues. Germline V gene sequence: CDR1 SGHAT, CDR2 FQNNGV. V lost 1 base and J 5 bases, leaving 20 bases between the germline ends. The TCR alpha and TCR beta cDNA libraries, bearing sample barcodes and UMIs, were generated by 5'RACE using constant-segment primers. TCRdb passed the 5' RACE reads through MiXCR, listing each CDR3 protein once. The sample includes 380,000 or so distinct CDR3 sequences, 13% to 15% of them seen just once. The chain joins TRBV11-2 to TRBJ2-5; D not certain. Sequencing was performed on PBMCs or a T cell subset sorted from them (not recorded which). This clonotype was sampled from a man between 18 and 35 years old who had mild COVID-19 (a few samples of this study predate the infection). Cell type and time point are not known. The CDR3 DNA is TGTGCCAGCAGCTTAGCGGTCCGTTTTAGTGTTTTCGAGACCCAGTACTTC. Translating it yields CASSLAVRFSVFETQYF. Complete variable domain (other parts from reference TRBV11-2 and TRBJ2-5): EAGVAQSPRYKIIEKRQSVAFWCNPISGHATLYWYQQILGQGPKLLIQFQNNGVVDDSQLPKDRFSAERLKGVDSTLKIQPAKLEDSAVYLCASSLAVRFSVFETQYFGPGTRLLVL.